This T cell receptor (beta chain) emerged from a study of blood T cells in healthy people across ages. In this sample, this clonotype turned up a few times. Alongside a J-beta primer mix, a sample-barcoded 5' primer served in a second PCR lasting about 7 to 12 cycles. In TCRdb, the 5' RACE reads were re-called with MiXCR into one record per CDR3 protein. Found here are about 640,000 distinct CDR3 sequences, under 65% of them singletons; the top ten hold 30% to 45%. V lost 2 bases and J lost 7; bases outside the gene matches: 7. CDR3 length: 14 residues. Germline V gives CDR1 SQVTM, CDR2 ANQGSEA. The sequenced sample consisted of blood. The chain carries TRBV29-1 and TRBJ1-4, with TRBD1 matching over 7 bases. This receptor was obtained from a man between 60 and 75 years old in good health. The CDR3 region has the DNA TGCAGCGTTGAAATGGGGGCAGGGGGTGAAAAACTGTTTTTT. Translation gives CSVEMGAGGEKLFF.